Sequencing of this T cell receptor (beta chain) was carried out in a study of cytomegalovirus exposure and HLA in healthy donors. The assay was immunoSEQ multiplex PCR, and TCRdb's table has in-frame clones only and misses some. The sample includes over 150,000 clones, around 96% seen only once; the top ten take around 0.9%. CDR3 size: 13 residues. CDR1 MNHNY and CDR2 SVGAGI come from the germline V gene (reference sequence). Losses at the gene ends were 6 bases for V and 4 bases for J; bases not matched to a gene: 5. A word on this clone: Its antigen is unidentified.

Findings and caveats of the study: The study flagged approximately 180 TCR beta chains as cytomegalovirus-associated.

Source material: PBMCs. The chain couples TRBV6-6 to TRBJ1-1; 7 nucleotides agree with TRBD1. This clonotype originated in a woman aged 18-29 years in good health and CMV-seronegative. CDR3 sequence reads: CASRTRDSTEAFF. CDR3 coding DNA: TGTGCCAGCAGGACCCGGGACAGCACTGAAGCTTTCTTT.